One and the same sample provided the 28 T cell receptor beta chains below, sequenced in a study of cytomegalovirus exposure and HLA in healthy donors (dated by TCRdb to 2016 to 2017). Libraries were built with the immunoSEQ multiplex PCR assay. For the multiplex PCR, a mixture combining 60 forward primers for TCR Vbeta segments and 13 reverse primers for TCR Jbeta segments was used. Held by TCRdb, this immuneACCESS table contains in-frame sequences only and omits some clones. Under half of the omission traces to an unresolved V gene where checked; the cause of the rest is unknown. Counted in this sample were roughly 200,000 clones; approximately 84% of them appeared once. The leading ten clones occupy less than 3.5% of the sample. Sequenced sample: PBMCs. The receptors were gathered from a female donor in good health and CMV-seronegative.

The J gene is TRBJ1-2, the V gene TRBV7-9, with 9 bases fitting TRBD1. In germline, CDR1 is SEHNR, CDR2 FQNEAQ (reference sequence). The CDR3 totals 17 residues. Trimming took 0 bases from V and 4 from J; bases not matched to a gene: 9. The CDR3, as DNA: TGTGCCAGCAGCTTAGCGGGGACAGGGTCTCCCTCCTATGGCTACACCTTC. Amino acid sequence: CASSLAGTGSPSYGYTF.

The chain uses TRBV5-4 and TRBJ2-1; 13 bases agree with TRBD2. The CDR3 has 17 amino acids. The germline V gene encodes CDR1 SGHNT and CDR2 YYREEE (reference sequence). J gave up 10 bases and V 0 bases, and 10 bases lay outside the gene matches. CDR3 residues: CASSLDMGLAGLGEQFF. For the CDR3, the DNA is TGTGCCAGCAGCTTGGATATGGGACTAGCGGGACTTGGGGAGCAGTTCTTC.

V gene TRBV29-1 combines with J gene TRBJ2-5; D unresolved. Germline CDR1 is SQVTM and CDR2 is ANQGSEA. The CDR3 extends over 11 amino acids. The V gene lost 8 bases and the J gene lost 4 bases, with 11 bases spanning the gap. This chain's CDR3 is CSLSSTETQYF. The DNA for the CDR3 is TGCAGCCTCTCCAGTACAGAGACCCAGTACTTC.

This sequence joins TRBV28 and TRBJ2-7, with 14 bases aligning to TRBD2. The CDR3 runs 18 residues. Unmatched junction bases numbered 8, after V lost 4 bases and J lost 0 bases. Germline-derived CDR1 and CDR2 are MDHEN and SYDVKM. The CDR3 loop reads CASSSAGTSGRLSYEQYF. CDR3 DNA: TGTGCCAGCAGTTCCGCCGGGACTAGCGGGAGACTCTCCTACGAGCAGTACTTC.

The V call is TRBV7-3, the J call TRBJ2-1; 9 bases map to TRBD1. V lost 3 bases and J lost 8; bases outside the gene matches: 11. Germline V gene data show CDR1 as SGHTA and CDR2 as FQGTGA. The CDR3 is made up of 16 amino acids. CDR3 loop: CASSLMDRGQLDEQFF. The CDR3 DNA sequence: TGTGCCAGCAGCTTGATGGACAGGGGTCAGTTAGATGAGCAGTTCTTC.

The J gene is TRBJ1-1, the V gene TRBV1. TRBV1 is termed a pseudogene. CDR3 length equals 18 residues. CDR3 loop: CTSSQGGGHTSGGTEAFF. The DNA of the CDR3 is TGCACCAGCAGCCAGGGGGGTGGTCATACTAGCGGCGGCACTGAAGCTTTCTTT.

This rearrangement joins TRBV27 to TRBJ1-5, with TRBD1 identical over 7 bases. The V gene end was trimmed by 4 bases and the J gene end by 2 bases; junction bases not matched to a gene: 11. This CDR3 region has 17 residues. The germline CDR1 and CDR2 sequences are MNHEY and SMNVEV (reference sequence). The CDR3 region has the DNA TGTGCCAGCAGTTCCCTAACAGGGGATGGCGGCAATCAGCCCCAGCATTTT. Protein sequence: CASSSLTGDGGNQPQHF.

This clone is a singleton in its sample. The chain couples TRBV5-1 to TRBJ2-2, with a possible D match to TRBD1 (5 bases). Germline CDR1 reads SGHRS; CDR2 reads YFSETQ. The CDR3 is 15 residues long. Trimming removed 1 base at V and 8 bases at J, with 15 bases between. The CDR3 coding sequence is TGCGCCAGCAGCTTGTTTCCCAGGGCTGAGGGGGAGCTGTTTTTT. This encodes CASSLFPRAEGELFF.

This rearrangement joins TRBV27 to TRBJ2-3, with no clear D. Germline CDR1 MNHEY, CDR2 SMNVEV (reference sequence). This CDR3 region has 12 residues. The V end lost 5 bases, the J end lost 0 bases, and 3 bases lay between the germline ends. CDR3 residues: CASSPSTDTQYF. Here the CDR3 DNA reads TGTGCCAGCAGTCCTAGCACAGATACGCAGTATTTT.

V gene TRBV6-5 combines with J gene TRBJ1-5; D not resolved. CDR3 length: 15 residues. V was cut by 1 base and J by 3 bases, with 10 bases left in between. Germline V gene lookup returns CDR1 MNHEY and CDR2 SVGAGI. CDR3 sequence (DNA): TGTGCCAGCAGTTACTATGCAGGAAACAATCAGCCCCAGCATTTT. Its protein product is CASSYYAGNNQPQHF.

The chain joins TRBV6-5 to TRBJ1-5; 7 bases fit TRBD1. CDR3 length equals 15 residues. Germline-derived CDR1 and CDR2 are MNHEY and SVGAGI. Trimming removed 0 bases from V and 5 bases from J; junction bases left unmatched: 4. CDR3 sequence reads: CASSYSKGGHQPQHF. The CDR3 DNA is TGTGCCAGCAGTTACTCGAAAGGGGGCCATCAGCCCCAGCATTTT.

The chain joins TRBV28 to TRBJ2-3; D remains ambiguous. V lost 4 bases and J 5 bases, leaving 22 bases between the germline ends. The CDR3 spans 17 residues. Germline loops: CDR1 MDHEN, CDR2 SYDVKM. CDR3 in DNA: TGTGCCAGCAGTTCGTCCTTACTCCCGGGTCTGAGAGATACGCAGTATTTT. The encoded protein is CASSSSLLPGLRDTQYF. Full variable domain (outside the CDR3, taken from reference TRBV28 and TRBJ2-3): DVKVTQSSRYLVKRTGEKVFLECVQDMDHENMFWYRQDPGLGLRLIYFSYDVKMKEKGDIPEGYSVSREKKERFSLILESASTNQTSMYLCASSSSLLPGLRDTQYFGPGTRLTVL.

The rearrangement uses TRBV5-1 and TRBJ2-7; D may be TRBD2 (5 bases). The CDR3 contains 11 residues. Trimming cost V 4 bases and J 8 bases, with 10 bases left between them. CDR1 SGHRS and CDR2 YFSETQ come from the germline V gene. The CDR3 reads CASSRDSKQYF. DNA for the CDR3: TGCGCCAGCAGCCGGGATTCCAAGCAGTACTTC.

This chain connects TRBV30 to TRBJ2-2, with a weak D call TRBD1 (6 bases). Trimming took 3 bases from V and 7 from J, leaving 12 bases between them. The CDR3 length is 13 residues. Germline-derived CDR1 and CDR2 are GTSNPN and SVGIG (reference sequence). CDR3 loop: CAWRWGPVGELFF. In DNA form, the CDR3 reads TGTGCCTGGAGGTGGGGGCCGGTCGGGGAGCTGTTTTTT.

The V and J genes are TRBV29-1 and TRBJ1-1; perhaps TRBD1 as D (6 bases). The CDR3 runs to 11 residues. Trimming removed 7 bases from V and 6 bases from J, with 12 bases in between. Germline-derived CDR1 and CDR2 are SQVTM and ANQGSEA. The CDR3 region has the DNA TGCAGCGCACAGGGTCTCGCTGAAGCTTTCTTT. This codes for CSAQGLAEAFF.

The V and J genes are TRBV6-1 and TRBJ1-3, with 7 bases aligning to TRBD1. V trimming: 7 bases; J trimming: 1 base; junction bases outside the gene matches: 1. This CDR3 comprises 13 residues. Per germline, CDR1 MNHNS and CDR2 SASEGT. The CDR3 DNA reads as TGTGCCAGCATGACAGGGTCTGGAAACACCATATATTTT. Its protein is CASMTGSGNTIYF.

The V and J genes are TRBV11-2 and TRBJ1-4; the match to TRBD1 covers 9 bases. J lost 7 bases, V lost 3 bases, and 6 bases had no gene match. CDR1 is SGHAT, CDR2 FQNNGV, per germline. The CDR3 is made up of 15 amino acids. CDR3 nucleotides: TGTGCCAGCAGCTTTAACAGGGGGCGCGGTGAAAAACTGTTTTTT. Translation: CASSFNRGRGEKLFF.

There are a few counts of this clone. The chain couples TRBV2 to TRBJ2-2, with 7 positions matching TRBD2. This CDR3 is 15 amino acids long. Germline loops: CDR1 SNHLY, CDR2 FYNNEI. V gave up 6 bases and J gave up 2 bases; unmatched junction bases: 6. In DNA, the CDR3 is TGTGCCAGCAGGGGCGGGAGCGGAAACACCGGGGAGCTGTTTTTT. It is translated as CASRGGSGNTGELFF.

This clone was picked up one time. This rearrangement joins TRBV5-5 to TRBJ2-7, with 8 nucleotides matching TRBD1. The CDR3 extends over 15 amino acids. V dropped 6 bases and J dropped 2; count of bases not matched to a gene: 10. In germline, CDR1 is SGHKS, CDR2 YYEKEE (reference sequence). CDR3 protein: CASTQGQAFAYEQYF. The CDR3 nucleotides are TGTGCCAGCACCCAGGGACAGGCTTTCGCCTACGAGCAGTACTTC.

With respect to this clone: The same CDR3 also results from other DNA sequences found in this sample. CDR3: CASSELTGGNSPLHF. CDR3 coding DNA: TGTGCCAGCAGTGAACTCACAGGGGGCAATTCACCCCTCCACTTT. The chain employs TRBV2 and TRBJ1-6; TRBD1 aligns across 9 bases. This CDR3 contains 15 residues. Looked up from germline, CDR1 is SNHLY and CDR2 is FYNNEI. Trimming cost V 2 bases and J 7 bases; bases outside gene matches: 3. Full variable domain (missing parts from reference TRBV2 and TRBJ1-6): EPEVTQTPSHQVTQMGQEVILRCVPISNHLYFYWYRQILGQKVEFLVSFYNNEISEKSEIFDDQFSVERPDGSNFTLKIRSTKLEDSAMYFCASSELTGGNSPLHFGNGTRLTVT.

This chain joins TRBV19 and TRBJ2-2; 9 nucleotides agree with TRBD1. The CDR3 sequence is 17 residues long. Trimming removed 3 bases from V and 3 bases from J; junction bases left unmatched: 8. Germline CDR1 is LNHDA and CDR2 is SQIVND (reference sequence). Written as DNA, the CDR3 is TGTGCCAGTAGTATGGCCCAGACAGGGGGGGACACCGGGGAGCTGTTTTTT. Translating gives CASSMAQTGGDTGELFF.

V usage is TRBV7-2 and J usage is TRBJ2-5; D is possibly TRBD2 (6 bases). CDR1 is SGHTA and CDR2 is FQGNSA in the germline V gene. The CDR3 runs 15 residues. V dropped 4 bases and J dropped 8 bases, with 20 bases sitting between them. The CDR3 bases are TGTGCCAGCAGCTCGGGACTCCATGGGGTGGAAACCCAGTACTTC. It specifies CASSSGLHGVETQYF.

V and J are TRBV18 and TRBJ2-3; D possibly corresponds to TRBD2 (6 bases). The CDR3 totals 14 residues. The germline CDR1 and CDR2 sequences are KGHSH and LQKENI. V was trimmed by 3 bases and J by 0 bases, leaving 7 bases between them. CDR3: CASSPLASTDTQYF. The CDR3 coding sequence is TGTGCCAGCTCACCCCTAGCGAGCACAGATACGCAGTATTTT.

This sequence joins TRBV18 and TRBJ2-7, with 10 bases aligning to TRBD1. The V gene end was trimmed by 3 bases and the J gene end by 6 bases; junction bases not matched to a gene: 5. Germline V CDR1 and CDR2: KGHSH, LQKENI. CDR3 length: 14 amino acids. The DNA for the CDR3 is TGTGCCAGCTCACCGATTCGGGACAGGGGCGAGCAGTACTTC. Its translation: CASSPIRDRGEQYF.

Turning to this clone: At one of its ends the junction is not consistent with the germline gene, which may arise from a read error. The chain employs TRBV7-7 and TRBJ2-2; weak D call: TRBD1 (5 bases). The germline V gene encodes CDR1 SSHAT and CDR2 FNYEAQ (reference sequence). The CDR3 is 16 residues long. As DNA, the CDR3 is TGTGCTAGCAGCCGAACCACAGGAATCAACACCGGGGAGCTGTTTTTT. Protein sequence: CASSRTTGINTGELFF. Combining the CDR3 with reference TRBV7-7 and TRBJ2-2 gives the whole variable domain GAGVSQSPRYKVTKRGQDVTLRCDPISSHATLYWYQQALGQGPEFLTYFNYEAQPDKSGLPSDRFSAERPEGSISTLTIQRTEQRDSAMYRCASSRTTGINTGELFFGEGSRLTVL.

The chain uses TRBV18 and TRBJ2-7; 7 bases match TRBD1. This CDR3 comprises 19 residues. Trimming at V came to 3 bases and at J to 0 bases, leaving 17 bases not matched to a gene. CDR1 and CDR2 from the germline V gene are KGHSH and LQKENI. CDR3 protein: CASSPLGPGQAASSYEQYF. The CDR3 DNA is TGTGCCAGCTCACCCCTGGGCCCCGGACAGGCAGCAAGCTCCTACGAGCAGTACTTC.

V is TRBV5-8 and J is TRBJ1-5; 8 bases are shared with TRBD1. CDR1 is SGHTS, CDR2 YDEGEE, per germline. Trimming cost V 4 bases and J 7 bases; bases outside gene matches: 7. The CDR3 loop spans 14 amino acids. Here the CDR3 reads CASSPGQGVQPQHF. The CDR3 nucleotides read TGTGCCAGCAGCCCCGGACAGGGTGTACAGCCCCAGCATTTT.

The chain is built from TRBV4-2 and TRBJ2-5; 14 nucleotides match TRBD2. V lost 3 bases and J lost 1; bases outside the gene matches: 7. The CDR3 runs to 18 residues. Germline V gives CDR1 LGHNA, CDR2 YNFKEQ. The CDR3 loop is CASSQRLAGGGAQETQYF. The CDR3 region has the DNA TGTGCCAGCAGCCAGAGACTAGCGGGAGGGGGGGCCCAAGAGACCCAGTACTTC.